This T cell receptor beta chain was recovered during a study of shared clonotypes between healthy human individuals. V trimming: 2 bases; J trimming: 6 bases; junction bases outside the gene matches: 7. The germline V gene has CDR1 ENHRY and CDR2 SYGVKD. The CDR3 runs 14 residues. The assay was immunoSEQ multiplex PCR, and TCRdb's table has in-frame clones only and misses some. The sample has about 680,000 clones; approximately 90% are singletons. Naive CD8 isolation took CD45RO-negative cells positively selected for CCR7 and excluded terminally differentiated effector memory CD45RA+ cells. Sequenced material: naive CD8+ T cells sorted from blood. The sequence derives from a man aged 30-40 years in good health. The rearrangement uses TRBV10-3 and TRBJ2-7; 7 positions agree with TRBD2. This CDR3 reads CAISERRESLEQYF. CDR3 in DNA: TGTGCCATCAGTGAGAGGCGGGAGTCCCTCGAGCAGTACTTC.